This T cell receptor (beta chain) was retrieved from a study of blood T cell repertoires in COVID-19 (dated by TCRdb to 2018 to 2021). Looking at the study overall: The collaborator samples originated in the United States, Italy and Spain and spanned the acute and convalescent phases of COVID-19. The dataset comprised deeply sampled blood TCRbeta repertoires from subjects exposed to, actively infected with, or recovered from COVID-19. Where available, HLA class I and class II types were obtained from metadata supplied by the sample provider rather than from assay-based typing. The prospective study material was composed of cDNA or gDNA derived from T cells, B-cell-depleted T cells, or PBMCs. The repertoires were made available in a free public database intended to serve as a resource for research on the immune response to SARS-CoV-2. The samples were drawn from the first 160 participants of the ongoing ImmuneRACE study and from 950 to 1,500 subjects provided by 6 global collaborators. The sample metadata nearly always contained a de-identified subject ID, COVID-19 status, age in years and sex. On the study overall, not on this receptor specifically: The amount of clinical and demographic metadata varied by source and participant and was provided uncurated.

The immunoSEQ Assay, a bias-controlled multiplex PCR, was used to amplify TCRbeta CDR3 regions from genomic DNA. In the authors' own workflow: The number of nucleated cells in each sample was estimated by amplification of reference gene primers within the assay. To quantify the absolute abundance of each unique TCRbeta CDR3 rearrangement, sequence reads were collapsed and filtered. For each sample, productive Simpson clonality was calculated by taking the square root of Simpson's diversity index across productive rearrangements. What TCRdb holds here is the immuneACCESS table cut down to in-frame rearrangements. Part of the clones is not present; checked against another copy, under half of the missing clones reflect an unresolved V gene, and the others are unexplained. The DNA was the basis for D and trimming; V, J and clone size are from that table. This sample holds 200,000 or so clones; 70% to 90% were observed only once. The top ten clonotypes cover roughly 2.2% of the sample.

Comment on this clone: Its antigen remains unidentified. No base-level quality is on record; no much larger clone is a single base apart.

Collaborating institutions collected whole blood in K2EDTA tubes following their own protocols. For TCRbeta analysis, collaborators shipped samples as frozen whole blood, isolated PBMCs, or DNA extracted from either of those sample types. Specimen: peripheral blood. The sequence came from a woman between 45 and 60 years old with acute or convalescent COVID-19.

The DNA sequence is given as TGTGCCAGTACCAGCGGGAGAATTGGTTATGAGCAGTTCTTC. Translated, it gives CASTSGRIGYEQFF. This chain joins TRBV19 to TRBJ2-1; TRBD2 agrees with 8 junctional bases. Measured from the cysteine to the phenylalanine, the CDR3 is 14 residues long. The entry retains the CDR3 DNA only, 42 bases that are in frame from base 1. The germline V gene (reference sequence) yields LNHDA for CDR1 and SQIVND for CDR2. V trim: 7 bases; J trim: 8 bases; unmatched bases: 10.